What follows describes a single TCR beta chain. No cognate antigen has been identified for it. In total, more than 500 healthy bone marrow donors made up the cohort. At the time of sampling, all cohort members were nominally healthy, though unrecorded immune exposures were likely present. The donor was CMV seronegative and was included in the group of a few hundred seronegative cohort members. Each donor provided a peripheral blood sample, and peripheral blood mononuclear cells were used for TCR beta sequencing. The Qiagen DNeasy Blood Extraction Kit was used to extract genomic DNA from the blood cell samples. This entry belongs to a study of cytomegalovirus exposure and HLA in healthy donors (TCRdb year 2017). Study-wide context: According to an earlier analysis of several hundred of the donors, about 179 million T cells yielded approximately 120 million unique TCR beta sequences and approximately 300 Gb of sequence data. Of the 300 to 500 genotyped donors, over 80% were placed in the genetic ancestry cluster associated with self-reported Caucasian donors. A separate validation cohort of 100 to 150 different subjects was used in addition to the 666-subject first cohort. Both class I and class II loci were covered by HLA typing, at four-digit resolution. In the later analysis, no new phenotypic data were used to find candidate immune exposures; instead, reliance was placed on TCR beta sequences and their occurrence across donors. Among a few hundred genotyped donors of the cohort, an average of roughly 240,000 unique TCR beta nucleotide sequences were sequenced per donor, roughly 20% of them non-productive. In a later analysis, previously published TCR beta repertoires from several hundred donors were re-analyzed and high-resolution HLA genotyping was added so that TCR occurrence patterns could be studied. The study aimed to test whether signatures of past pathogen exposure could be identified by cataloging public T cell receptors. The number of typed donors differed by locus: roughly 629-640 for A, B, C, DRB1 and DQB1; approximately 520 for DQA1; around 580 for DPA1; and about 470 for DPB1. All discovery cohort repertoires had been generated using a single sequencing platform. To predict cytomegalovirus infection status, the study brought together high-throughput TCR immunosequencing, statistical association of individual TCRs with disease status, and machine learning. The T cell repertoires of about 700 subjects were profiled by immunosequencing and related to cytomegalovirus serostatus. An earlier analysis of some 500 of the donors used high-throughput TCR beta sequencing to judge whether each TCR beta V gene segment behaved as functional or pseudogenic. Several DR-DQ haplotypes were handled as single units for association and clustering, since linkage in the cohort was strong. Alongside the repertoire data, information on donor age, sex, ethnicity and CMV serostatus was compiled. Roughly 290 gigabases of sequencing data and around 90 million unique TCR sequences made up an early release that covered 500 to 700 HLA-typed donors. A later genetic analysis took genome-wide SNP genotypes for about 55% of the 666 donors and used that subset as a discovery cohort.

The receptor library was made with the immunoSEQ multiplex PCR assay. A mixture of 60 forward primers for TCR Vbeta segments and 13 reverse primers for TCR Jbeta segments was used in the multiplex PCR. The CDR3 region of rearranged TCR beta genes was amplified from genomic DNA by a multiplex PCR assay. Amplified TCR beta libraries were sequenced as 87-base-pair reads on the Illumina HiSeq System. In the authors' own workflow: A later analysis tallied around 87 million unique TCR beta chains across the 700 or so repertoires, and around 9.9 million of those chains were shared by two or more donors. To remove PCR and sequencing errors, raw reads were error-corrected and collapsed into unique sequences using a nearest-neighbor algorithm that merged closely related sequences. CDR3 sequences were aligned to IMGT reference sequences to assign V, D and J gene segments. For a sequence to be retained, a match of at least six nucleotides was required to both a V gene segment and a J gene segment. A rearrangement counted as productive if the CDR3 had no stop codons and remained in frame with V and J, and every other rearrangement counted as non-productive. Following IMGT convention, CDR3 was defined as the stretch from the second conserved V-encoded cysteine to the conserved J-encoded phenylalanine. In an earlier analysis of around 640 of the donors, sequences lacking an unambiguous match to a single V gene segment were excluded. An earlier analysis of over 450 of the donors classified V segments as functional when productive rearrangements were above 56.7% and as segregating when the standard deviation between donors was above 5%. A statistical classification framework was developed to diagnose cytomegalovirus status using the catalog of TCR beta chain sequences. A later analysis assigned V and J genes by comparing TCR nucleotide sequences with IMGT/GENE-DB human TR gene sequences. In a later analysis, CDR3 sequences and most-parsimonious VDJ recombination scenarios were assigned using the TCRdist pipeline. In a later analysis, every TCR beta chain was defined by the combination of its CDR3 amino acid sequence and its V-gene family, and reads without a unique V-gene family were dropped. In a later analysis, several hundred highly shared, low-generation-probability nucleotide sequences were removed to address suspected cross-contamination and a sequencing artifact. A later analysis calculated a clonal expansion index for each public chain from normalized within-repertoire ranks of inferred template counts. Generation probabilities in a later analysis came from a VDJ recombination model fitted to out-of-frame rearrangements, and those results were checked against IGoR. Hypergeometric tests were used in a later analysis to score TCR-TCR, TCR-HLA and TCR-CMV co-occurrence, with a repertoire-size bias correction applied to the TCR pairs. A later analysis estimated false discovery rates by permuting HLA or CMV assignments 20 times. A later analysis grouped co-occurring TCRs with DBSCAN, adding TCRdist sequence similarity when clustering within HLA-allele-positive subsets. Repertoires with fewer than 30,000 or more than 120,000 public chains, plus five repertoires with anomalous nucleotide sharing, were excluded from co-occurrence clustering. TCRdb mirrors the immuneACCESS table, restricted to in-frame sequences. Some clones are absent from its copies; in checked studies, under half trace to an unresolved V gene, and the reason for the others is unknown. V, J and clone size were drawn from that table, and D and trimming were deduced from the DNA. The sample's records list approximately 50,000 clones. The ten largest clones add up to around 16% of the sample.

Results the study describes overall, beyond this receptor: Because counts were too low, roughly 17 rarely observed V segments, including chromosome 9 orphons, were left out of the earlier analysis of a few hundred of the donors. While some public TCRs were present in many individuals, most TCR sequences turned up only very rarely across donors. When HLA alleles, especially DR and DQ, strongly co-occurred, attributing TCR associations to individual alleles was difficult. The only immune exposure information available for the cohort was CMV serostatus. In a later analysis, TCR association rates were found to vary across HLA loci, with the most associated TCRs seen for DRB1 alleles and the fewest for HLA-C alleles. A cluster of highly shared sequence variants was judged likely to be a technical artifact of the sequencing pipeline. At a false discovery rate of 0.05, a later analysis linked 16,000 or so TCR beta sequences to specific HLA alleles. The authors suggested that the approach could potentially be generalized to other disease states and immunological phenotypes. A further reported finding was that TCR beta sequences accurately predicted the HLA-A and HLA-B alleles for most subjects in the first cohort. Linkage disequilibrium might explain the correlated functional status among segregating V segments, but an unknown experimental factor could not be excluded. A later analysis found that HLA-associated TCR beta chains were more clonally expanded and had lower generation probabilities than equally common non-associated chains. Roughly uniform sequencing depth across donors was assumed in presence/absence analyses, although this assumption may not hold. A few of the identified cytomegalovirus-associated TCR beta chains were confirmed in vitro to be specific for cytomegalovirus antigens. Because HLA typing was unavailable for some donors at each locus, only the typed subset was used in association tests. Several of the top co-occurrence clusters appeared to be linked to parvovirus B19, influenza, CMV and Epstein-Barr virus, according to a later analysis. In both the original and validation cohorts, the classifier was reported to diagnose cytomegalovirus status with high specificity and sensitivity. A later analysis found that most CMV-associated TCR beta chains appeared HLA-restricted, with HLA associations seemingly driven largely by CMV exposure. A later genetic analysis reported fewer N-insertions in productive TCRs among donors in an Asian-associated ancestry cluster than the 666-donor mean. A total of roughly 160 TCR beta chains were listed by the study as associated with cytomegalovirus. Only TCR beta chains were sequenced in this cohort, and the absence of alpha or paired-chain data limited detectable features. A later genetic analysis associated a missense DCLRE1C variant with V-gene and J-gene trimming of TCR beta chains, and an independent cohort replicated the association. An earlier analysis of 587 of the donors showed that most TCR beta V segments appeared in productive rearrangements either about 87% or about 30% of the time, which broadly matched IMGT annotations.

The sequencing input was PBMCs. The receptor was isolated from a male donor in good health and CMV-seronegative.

The CDR3 reads as follows: CASSRAPYWNEKLFF. The DNA is TGTGCCAGCAGCCGCGCACCCTATTGGAATGAAAAACTGTTTTTT. Recombination joined TRBV6-5 with TRBJ1-4, with no reliable assignment of the D segment. The junction shows trimming of 6 bases on V and 5 bases on J, plus 16 bases between the germline ends. There are 15 amino acids in the CDR3, from cysteine to phenylalanine inclusive. Here the CDR3 DNA is all that survives: 45 bases in frame from base 1. CDR1 and CDR2, looked up from the germline V gene, are MNHEY and SVGAGI.